Reported below is one T cell receptor beta chain. The entry originates in a study of blood T cell repertoires in COVID-19. Study summary: COVID-19 samples from acute and convalescent phases originated in the United States, Italy and Spain. T cells, B-cell-depleted T cells, or PBMCs supplied cDNA or gDNA.

In the authors' workflow: Estimated nucleated cell counts came from reference gene primer amplification. The assay was immunoSEQ multiplex PCR, and TCRdb's table has in-frame clones only and misses some. The V and J calls and clone size are taken from that table; D and trimming were inferred from the DNA. The data contain about 370,000 clones, about 87% of them singletons. While infection was still active, Seattle patients were enrolled and then followed longitudinally. Sequenced sample: peripheral blood. The TCR originated in a woman aged 25 to 39 with COVID-19, enrolled during active disease.

This chain's CDR3 is CSVRTDYNEQFF. CDR3 DNA sequence: TGCAGCGTTAGGACAGATTACAATGAGCAGTTCTTC. This rearrangement joins TRBV29-1 to TRBJ2-1; a weak D match, TRBD1 (6 bases). CDR3 length: 12 amino acids. Germline CDR1 reads SQVTM; CDR2 reads ANQGSEA. Trimming cost V 5 bases and J 4 bases, with 9 bases left between them.